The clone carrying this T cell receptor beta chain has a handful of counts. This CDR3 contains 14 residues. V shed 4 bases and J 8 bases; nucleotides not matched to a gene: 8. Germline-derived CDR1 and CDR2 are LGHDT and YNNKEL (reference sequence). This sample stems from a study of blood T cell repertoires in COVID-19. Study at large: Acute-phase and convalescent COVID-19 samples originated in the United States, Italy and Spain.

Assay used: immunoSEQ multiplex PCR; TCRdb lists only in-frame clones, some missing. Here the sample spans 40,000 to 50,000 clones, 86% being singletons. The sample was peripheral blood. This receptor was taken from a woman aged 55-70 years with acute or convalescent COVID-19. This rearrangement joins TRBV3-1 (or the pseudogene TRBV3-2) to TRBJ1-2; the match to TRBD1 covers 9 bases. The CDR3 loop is CASSPGQGQRGYTF. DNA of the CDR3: TGTGCCAGCAGCCCCGGACAGGGGCAGAGGGGCTACACCTTC.